This record looks at one T cell receptor beta chain sequence and its context. This sample was taken from a study of blood T cell repertoires in COVID-19. CDR1 and CDR2 from the germline V gene are MDHEN and SYDVKM. The ends were cut back, 1 base at V and 5 bases at J, with 10 bases in the middle. The CDR3 loop spans 14 amino acids. Assay: immunoSEQ multiplex PCR; the TCRdb copy retains only in-frame clones and omits some. Here the sample spans some 220,000 clones, about 85% being singletons. The sequenced material came from peripheral blood. J is TRBJ2-3 and V is TRBV28; the D is unclear. The TCR was taken from a woman aged 60-75 years who had recovered from COVID-19. CDR3 bases: TGTGCCAGCAGTTTATCCTCGTCCGTAGATACGCAGTATTTT. Translation gives CASSLSSSVDTQYF.